This T cell receptor (beta chain) was recorded in a study of T cell responses to AZD1222 COVID-19 vaccine. Assay used: immunoSEQ multiplex PCR; TCRdb lists only in-frame clones, some missing. The top ten clones hold approximately 6.4% of a sample with 110,000 or so clones, approximately 90% of them seen once. On this clone itself: Antigen: not known.

Study findings and constraints: Repertoire sampling was restricted to post-peak T cell response timepoints. Donors, mostly white British, included more females; clonal diversity was possibly underestimated.

The receptor's source is an adult who received the AZD1222 COVID-19 vaccine. The input for sequencing was peripheral blood, taken 28 days after the second AZD1222 dose.

This chain's CDR3 is CASSIGRGKDTEAFF. In nucleotides, the CDR3 is TGTGCCAGTAGTATAGGACGGGGGAAGGACACTGAAGCTTTCTTT. The chain carries TRBV19 and TRBJ1-1; D might be TRBD1 (5 bases). This CDR3 spans 15 amino acids. CDR1 and CDR2 from the germline V gene are LNHDA and SQIVND (reference sequence). Trimming left V 1 base short and J 3 bases short, with 12 bases between.